These 20 T cell receptor beta chains were sequenced from one sample in a study of PD-L1 blockade in urothelial cancer. Profiling relied on immunoSEQ multiplex PCR, and the TCRdb table lists in-frame clones only, not all of them. Seen here are about 120,000 clones, 86% observed once, and the top ten hold 2.4%. Indicated time point: peripheral blood 6 weeks after treatment start. The sequences come from PBMCs, collected around atezolizumab (anti-PD-L1) treatment. The receptor source for this set is a man aged 50-59 years with urothelial cancer.

V and J are TRBV5-1 and TRBJ2-5; 12 bases match TRBD1. The trim removed 0 bases at V and 4 bases at J, leaving 7 bases unmatched. The germline V gene has CDR1 SGHRS and CDR2 YFSETQ. The CDR3 runs to 17 residues. The CDR3 DNA is TGCGCCAGCAGCTTGGCCCCCGGGACAGGGGGCGCAGAGACCCAGTACTTC. It codes for CASSLAPGTGGAETQYF. Supplemented by reference TRBV5-1 and TRBJ2-5, the full variable domain reads KAGVTQTPRYLIKTRGQQVTLSCSPISGHRSVSWYQQTPGQGLQFLFEYFSETQRNKGNFPGRFSGRQFSNSRSEMNVSTLELGDSALYLCASSLAPGTGGAETQYFGPGTRLLVL.

The chain employs TRBV2 and TRBJ1-4; TRBD1 matches 8 bases. The germline V gene encodes CDR1 SNHLY and CDR2 FYNNEI. Trimming cost V 4 bases and J 2 bases; bases outside gene matches: 3. The CDR3 has 15 residues. The CDR3 DNA reads as TGTGCCAGCAGTGGGCGACAGGGGACTAATGAAAAACTGTTTTTT. Its protein product is CASSGRQGTNEKLFF.

The chain recombines TRBV28 with TRBJ2-7; D possibly corresponds to TRBD1 (6 bases). CDR3 length: 18 amino acids. V shed 5 bases and J shed 6 bases, with 29 bases lying between them. The germline V gene has CDR1 MDHEN and CDR2 SYDVKM. CDR3 protein: CASSNLRQAIQTFGEQYF. The CDR3 DNA is TGTGCCAGCAGTAACCTACGACAGGCGATTCAGACTTTTGGCGAGCAGTACTTC.

This chain joins TRBV5-8 and TRBJ2-7, with TRBD1 matching 8 bases. The germline gives CDR1 SGHTS, CDR2 YDEGEE. The length of the CDR3 is 15 residues. With V trimmed by 1 base and J by 2 bases, 5 bases remained unmatched. Written as DNA, the CDR3 is TGTGCCAGCAGCTTGACAGGGGGATTTGCCTACGAGCAGTACTTC. Its translation: CASSLTGGFAYEQYF. Complete variable domain (other parts from reference TRBV5-8 and TRBJ2-7): EAGVTQSPTHLIKTRGQQATLRCSPISGHTSVYWYQQALGLGLQFLLWYDEGEERNRGNFPPRFSGRQFPNYSSELNVNALELEDSALYLCASSLTGGFAYEQYFGPGTRLTVT.

The chain combines TRBV6-5 with TRBJ2-3; D might be TRBD2 (6 bases). V dropped 4 bases and J dropped 6 bases, with 14 bases sitting between them. Germline values: CDR1 MNHEY, CDR2 SVGAGI. The CDR3 runs 14 residues. The CDR3 DNA sequence: TGTGCCAGCAGTTCCGGGAGTGGTTCCGATACGCAGTATTTT. Translation: CASSSGSGSDTQYF.

The chain joins TRBV30 to TRBJ2-1; possibly TRBD2 for D (5 bases). Trimming took off 5 bases at V and 7 bases at J, with 15 bases between the two ends. The V gene's germline CDR1 is GTSNPN and CDR2 SVGIG (reference sequence). This CDR3 has 13 amino acids. CDR3 protein: CAWGLDWNNEQFF. The CDR3 DNA sequence: TGTGCCTGGGGGTTGGACTGGAATAATGAGCAGTTCTTC.

A few counts support this clone. The chain is built from TRBV7-2 and TRBJ2-7; 8 positions match TRBD1. This CDR3 comprises 15 residues. Germline V gives CDR1 SGHTA, CDR2 FQGNSA. The ends lost 5 bases at V and 0 bases at J; junction bases unmatched: 6. The CDR3 is CASSGRQGNSYEQYF. The CDR3, as DNA: TGTGCCAGCAGCGGCCGACAGGGGAACTCCTACGAGCAGTACTTC.

This clone was counted a few times. The chain employs TRBV5-1 and TRBJ1-4; 8 nucleotides align to TRBD1. CDR1 and CDR2 (germline): SGHRS, YFSETQ. CDR3 length equals 14 residues. With 4 bases clipped from V and 8 bases from J, the junction kept 7 bases outside the gene matches. The CDR3 DNA sequence: TGCGCCAGCAGCCCGGACAGGGTGGGCGAAAAACTGTTTTTT. Protein product: CASSPDRVGEKLFF.

A remark on this clone: Relative to the germline gene, one junction end is altered; a read error may explain this. The J gene is TRBJ2-7, the V gene TRBV7-7; tentatively, D is TRBD1 (5 bases). Per the germline V gene, CDR1 is SSHAT and CDR2 is FNYEAQ (reference sequence). The CDR3 sequence is 15 residues long. CDR3: CASSLGQGSSYEQYF. The CDR3 region has the DNA TGTGCTAGCAGCTTAGGGCAGGGAAGCTCCTACGAGCAGTACTTC.

This sequence joins TRBV2 and TRBJ1-5, with 7 nucleotides matching TRBD1. Germline loops: CDR1 SNHLY, CDR2 FYNNEI. The CDR3 has 14 residues. After removal of 6 bases from V and 6 bases from J, the junction contained 8 bases not matched to a gene. The CDR3 DNA reads as TGTGCCAGCAGCGCACAGGGGTTGGGTCAGCCCCAGCATTTT. Protein product: CASSAQGLGQPQHF.

The V call is TRBV7-9, the J call TRBJ2-1; TRBD2 matches at 12 bases. CDR1 SEHNR and CDR2 FQNEAQ come from the germline V gene (reference sequence). This CDR3 is 19 amino acids long. The ends lost 4 bases at V and 8 bases at J; junction bases unmatched: 18. As DNA, the CDR3 is TGTGCCAGCAGCTACCCGGGACTAGCGGGCAAGTCGTGGATCTATGAGCAGTTCTTC. Translation: CASSYPGLAGKSWIYEQFF.

CDR3 residues: CASRPRGTTDTQYF. The CDR3 coding sequence is TGTGCCAGCAGACCCAGGGGGACCACAGATACGCAGTATTTT. The chain employs TRBV4-2 and TRBJ2-3, with 7 bases identical to TRBD1. The trim removed 6 bases at V and 2 bases at J, leaving 5 bases unmatched. Germline V gives CDR1 LGHNA, CDR2 YNFKEQ. The CDR3 extends over 14 amino acids.

The chain combines TRBV15 with TRBJ2-7, with D perhaps matching TRBD2 (5 bases). The CDR3 has 16 residues. CDR1 is LNHNV and CDR2 is YYDKDF in the germline V gene (reference sequence). V was pared by 1 base and J by 2 bases, with 15 bases between. CDR3 in amino acids: CATSRGGMTGTYEQYF. CDR3 coding DNA: TGTGCCACCAGCAGAGGTGGGATGACCGGGACCTACGAGCAGTACTTC.

There are a few counts of this clone. The chain recombines TRBV5-1 with TRBJ2-3, with 8 bases fitting TRBD2. Germline lookup yields CDR1 SGHRS and CDR2 YFSETQ. The CDR3 runs 15 residues. The V and J ends lost 2 bases and 5 bases, in that order; junction bases with no gene match: 7. CDR3 protein: CASSLFTSGEDTQYF. CDR3 sequence (DNA): TGCGCCAGCAGCTTATTCACTAGCGGAGAAGATACGCAGTATTTT. The whole variable domain, remainder taken from reference TRBV5-1 and TRBJ2-3, is KAGVTQTPRYLIKTRGQQVTLSCSPISGHRSVSWYQQTPGQGLQFLFEYFSETQRNKGNFPGRFSGRQFSNSRSEMNVSTLELGDSALYLCASSLFTSGEDTQYFGPGTRLTVL.

The DNA of the CDR3 is TGTGCCACCAGCAGAGATTTTGCGGGAAACACCATATATTTT. Its protein is CATSRDFAGNTIYF. The rearrangement links TRBV15 to TRBJ1-3; D remains ambiguous. V was cut by 0 bases and J by 4 bases, with 7 bases left in between. The CDR3 runs 14 residues. Per the germline V gene, CDR1 is LNHNV and CDR2 is YYDKDF (reference sequence).

This chain links TRBV7-8 with TRBJ1-5; the D is unclear. Germline CDR1 SGHVS, CDR2 FQNEAQ. V was trimmed by 3 bases and J by 4 bases, leaving 7 bases between them. CDR3 length: 13 residues. CDR3 region: CASSFPGNQPQHF. The DNA of the CDR3 is TGTGCCAGCAGCTTCCCGGGGAATCAGCCCCAGCATTTT.

About this clone: A read error may produce the germline difference seen at one junction end. This specimen includes other DNA sequences encoding the same CDR3. The genes are TRBV6-6 and TRBJ1-5; 9 positions agree with TRBD1. The CDR3 is 15 residues long. Germline CDR1 and CDR2: MNHNY and SVGAGI (reference sequence). CDR3 DNA: TGTGCCAGCAGTTCCCGGGACAGGGACAATCAACCCCAGCATTTT. Amino acid sequence: CASSSRDRDNQPQHF.

This chain connects TRBV5-4 to TRBJ2-2, with D possibly matching TRBD2 (7 bases). Germline V gene sequence: CDR1 SGHNT, CDR2 YYREEE (reference sequence). CDR3 length equals 15 residues. The V and J ends lost 6 bases and 1 base respectively, with 13 bases between them. The CDR3 DNA follows: TGTGCCAGCAACTGGGGGGGGCTGAACACCGGGGAGCTGTTTTTT. Residues: CASNWGGLNTGELFF.

The table lists this clone with a count of one. The chain is built from TRBV5-1 and TRBJ1-4, with D tentatively TRBD1 (5 bases). The CDR3 spans 15 residues. V lost 0 bases to trimming and J lost 7 bases, with 13 bases between them. CDR1 and CDR2 (germline): SGHRS, YFSETQ. The CDR3 DNA reads TGCGCCAGCAGCTTGGCCGGGACGGAGGGTGAAAAACTGTTTTTT. This sequence encodes CASSLAGTEGEKLFF.

The gene calls are TRBV5-5 and TRBJ1-2, with 8 bases aligning to TRBD1. Germline V gives CDR1 SGHKS, CDR2 YYEKEE (reference sequence). This CDR3 has 15 residues. V was clipped by 3 bases and J by 8 bases; unmatched bases: 12. CDR3 in DNA: TGTGCCAGCAGCTCGCCGGGACAGGTTCTATGGGGCTACACCTTC. Protein: CASSSPGQVLWGYTF. The full variable domain, its missing parts supplied by reference TRBV5-5 and TRBJ1-2, is DAGVTQSPTHLIKTRGQQVTLRCSPISGHKSVSWYQQVLGQGPQFIFQYYEKEERGRGNFPDRFSARQFPNYSSELNVNALLLGDSALYLCASSSPGQVLWGYTFGSGTRLTVV.